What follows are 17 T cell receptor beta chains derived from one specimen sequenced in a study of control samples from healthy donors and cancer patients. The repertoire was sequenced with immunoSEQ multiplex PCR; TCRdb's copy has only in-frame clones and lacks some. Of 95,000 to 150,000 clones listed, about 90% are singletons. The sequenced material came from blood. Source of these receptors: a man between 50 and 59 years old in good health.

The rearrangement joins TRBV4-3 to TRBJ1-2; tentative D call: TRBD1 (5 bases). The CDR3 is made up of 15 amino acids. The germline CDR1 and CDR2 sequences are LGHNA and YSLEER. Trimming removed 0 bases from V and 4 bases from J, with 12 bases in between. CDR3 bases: TGCGCCAGCAGCCAAGATCGGGGCGGTGTCTATGGCTACACCTTC. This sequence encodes CASSQDRGGVYGYTF.

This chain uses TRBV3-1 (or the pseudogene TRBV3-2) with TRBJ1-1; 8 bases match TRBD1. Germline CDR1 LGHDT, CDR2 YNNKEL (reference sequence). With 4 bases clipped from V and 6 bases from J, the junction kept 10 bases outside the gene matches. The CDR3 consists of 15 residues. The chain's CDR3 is CASSPQGQGAPEAFF. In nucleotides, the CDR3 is TGTGCCAGCAGCCCCCAAGGGCAGGGGGCCCCTGAAGCTTTCTTT.

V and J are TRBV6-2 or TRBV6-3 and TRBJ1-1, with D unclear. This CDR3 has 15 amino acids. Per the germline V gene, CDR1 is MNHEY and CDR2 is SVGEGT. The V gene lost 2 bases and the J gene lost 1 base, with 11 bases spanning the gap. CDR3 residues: CASSYGEWANTEAFF. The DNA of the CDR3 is TGTGCCAGCAGTTACGGCGAGTGGGCGAACACTGAAGCTTTCTTT.

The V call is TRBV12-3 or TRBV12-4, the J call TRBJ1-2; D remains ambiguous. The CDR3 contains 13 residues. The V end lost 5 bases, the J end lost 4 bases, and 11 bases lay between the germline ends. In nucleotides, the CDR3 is TGTGCCAGCAGTCCTAAAGGGCTCTATGGCTACACCTTC. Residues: CASSPKGLYGYTF.

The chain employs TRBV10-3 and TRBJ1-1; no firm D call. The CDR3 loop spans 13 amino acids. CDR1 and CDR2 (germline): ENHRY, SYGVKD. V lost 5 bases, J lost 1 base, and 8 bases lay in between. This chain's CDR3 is CAISWDGNTEAFF. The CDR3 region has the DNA TGTGCCATCAGTTGGGATGGGAACACTGAAGCTTTCTTT.

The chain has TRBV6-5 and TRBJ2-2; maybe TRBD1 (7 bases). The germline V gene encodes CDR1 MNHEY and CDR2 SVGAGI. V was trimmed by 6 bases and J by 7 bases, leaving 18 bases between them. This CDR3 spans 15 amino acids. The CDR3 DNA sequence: TGTGCCAGCAGCCGCATCCAGGGGGAGGACGGGGAGCTGTTTTTT. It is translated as CASSRIQGEDGELFF.

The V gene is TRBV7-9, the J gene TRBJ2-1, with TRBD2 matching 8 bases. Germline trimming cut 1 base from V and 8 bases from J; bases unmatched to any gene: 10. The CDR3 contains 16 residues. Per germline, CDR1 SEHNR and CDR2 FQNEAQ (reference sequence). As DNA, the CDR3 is TGTGCCAGCAGCTTAGGAGGCGGGGGGCCTAGCGATGAGCAGTTCTTC. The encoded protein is CASSLGGGGPSDEQFF. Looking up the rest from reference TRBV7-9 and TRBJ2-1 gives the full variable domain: DTGVSQNPRHKITKRGQNVTFRCDPISEHNRLYWYRQTLGQGPEFLTYFQNEAQLEKSRLLSDRFSAERPKGSFSTLEIQRTEQGDSAMYLCASSLGGGGPSDEQFFGPGTRLTVL.

CDR3 nucleotides: TGTGCCAGCTCACCAGGGACAGGATCTAACTATGGCTACACCTTC. It encodes CASSPGTGSNYGYTF. V gene TRBV18 combines with J gene TRBJ1-2; 8 nucleotides line up with TRBD1. The CDR3 is 15 residues long. In germline, CDR1 is KGHSH, CDR2 LQKENI. V gave up 2 bases and J gave up 0 bases; unmatched junction bases: 2.

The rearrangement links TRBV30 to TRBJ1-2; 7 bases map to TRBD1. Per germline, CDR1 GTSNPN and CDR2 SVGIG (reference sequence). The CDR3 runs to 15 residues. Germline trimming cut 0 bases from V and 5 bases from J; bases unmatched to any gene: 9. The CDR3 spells CAWSVQGGRWYGYTF. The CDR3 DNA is TGTGCCTGGAGTGTACAAGGGGGCAGATGGTATGGCTACACCTTC.

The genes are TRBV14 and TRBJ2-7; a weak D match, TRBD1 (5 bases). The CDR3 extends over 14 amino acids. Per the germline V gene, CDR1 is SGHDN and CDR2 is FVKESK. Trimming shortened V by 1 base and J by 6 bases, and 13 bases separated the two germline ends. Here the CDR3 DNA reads TGTGCCAGCAGCCAAGGGGCAGGGTGGGGCGAGCAGTACTTC. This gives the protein CASSQGAGWGEQYF. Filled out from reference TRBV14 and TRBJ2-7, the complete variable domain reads EAGVTQFPSHSVIEKGQTVTLRCDPISGHDNLYWYRRVMGKEIKFLLHFVKESKQDESGMPNNRFLAERTGGTYSTLKVQPAELEDSGVYFCASSQGAGWGEQYFGPGTRLTVT.

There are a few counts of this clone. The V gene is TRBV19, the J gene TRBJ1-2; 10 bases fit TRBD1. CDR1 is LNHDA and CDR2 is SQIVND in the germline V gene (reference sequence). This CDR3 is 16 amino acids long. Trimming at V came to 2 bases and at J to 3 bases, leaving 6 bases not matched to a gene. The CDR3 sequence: CASSIRQGARDYGYTF. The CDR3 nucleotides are TGTGCCAGTAGTATAAGACAGGGGGCGCGAGACTATGGCTACACCTTC. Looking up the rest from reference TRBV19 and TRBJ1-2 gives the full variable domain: DGGITQSPKYLFRKEGQNVTLSCEQNLNHDAMYWYRQDPGQGLRLIYYSQIVNDFQKGDIAEGYSVSREKKESFPLTVTSAQKNPTAFYLCASSIRQGARDYGYTFGSGTRLTVV.

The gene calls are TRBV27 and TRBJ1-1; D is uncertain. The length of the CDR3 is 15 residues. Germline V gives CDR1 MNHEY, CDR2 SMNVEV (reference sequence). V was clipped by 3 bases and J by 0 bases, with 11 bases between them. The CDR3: CASSFKGFMNTEAFF. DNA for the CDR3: TGTGCCAGCAGTTTTAAGGGTTTCATGAACACTGAAGCTTTCTTT.

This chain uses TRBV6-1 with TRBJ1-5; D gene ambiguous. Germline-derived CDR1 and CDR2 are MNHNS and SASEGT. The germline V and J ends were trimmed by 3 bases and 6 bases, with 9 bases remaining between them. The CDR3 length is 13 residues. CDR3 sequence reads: CASSDRHLQPQHF. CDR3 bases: TGTGCCAGCAGTGACCGACATCTTCAGCCCCAGCATTTT.

The CDR3 bases are TGTGCCAGCAGCGTAGGGACAGACGGAATACTATTCACAGATACGCAGTATTTT. Translation: CASSVGTDGILFTDTQYF. The chain carries TRBV9 and TRBJ2-3; TRBD1 might be the D (6 bases). Per germline, CDR1 SGDLS and CDR2 YYNGEE. The CDR3 has 18 amino acids. V was pared by 0 bases and J by 2 bases, with 19 bases between.

The CDR3 sequence: CASSVVVGGAEVQYF. The CDR3 bases are TGTGCCAGCAGCGTAGTGGTCGGGGGGGCCGAGGTGCAGTACTTC. The chain links TRBV9 to TRBJ2-7, with 8 bases matching TRBD2. J gave up 9 bases and V 0 bases, and 11 bases lay outside the gene matches. CDR3 length equals 15 residues. From germline, CDR1 is SGDLS and CDR2 YYNGEE.

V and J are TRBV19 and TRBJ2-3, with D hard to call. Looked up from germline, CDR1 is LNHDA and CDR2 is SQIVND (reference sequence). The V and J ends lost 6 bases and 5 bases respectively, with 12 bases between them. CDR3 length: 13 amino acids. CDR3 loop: CASSSVFRDTQYF. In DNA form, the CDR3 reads TGTGCCAGTAGCTCCGTGTTCCGAGATACGCAGTATTTT.

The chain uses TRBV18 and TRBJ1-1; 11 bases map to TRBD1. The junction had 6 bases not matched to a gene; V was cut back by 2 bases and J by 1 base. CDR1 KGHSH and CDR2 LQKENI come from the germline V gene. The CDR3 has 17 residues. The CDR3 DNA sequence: TGTGCCAGCTCACCAGGGACAGGGGGGGGCAGGAACACTGAAGCTTTCTTT. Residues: CASSPGTGGGRNTEAFF.